Listed below are T cell receptor beta chains from one sample, sequenced in a study of T cells in Graves' hyperthyroidism and ophthalmopathy. TCRdb independently ran MiXCR on the multiplex PCR reads; one entry per CDR3 protein. The sample shows 730,000 or so distinct CDR3 sequences, around 20% of them seen only once. What was sequenced was blood. Receptors originate from a woman in her forties or fifties with Graves' hyperthyroidism that later progressed to Graves' ophthalmopathy. The CDR3 runs from the conserved cysteine through the conserved F or W. D genes are given only for firm matches. Clone size appears in some rows only: once, few, many, or a class for an expanded clone.

v_gene: TRBV20-1
j_gene: TRBJ2-1
abundance: few
d_gene: TRBD2
CDR3nt: TGCAGTGCTAGAGACCCGGGTATGGTTGCTAGCGGGGGTGACAATGAGCAGTTCTTC
CDR3aa: CSARDPGMVASGGDNEQFF

v_gene: TRBV7-9
j_gene: TRBJ2-2
abundance: few
d_gene: -
CDR3nt: TGTGCCAGCAGCTTGGCGGCTTCCGGGGAGCTGTTTTTT
CDR3aa: CASSLAASGELFF

v_gene: TRBV12-5
j_gene: TRBJ2-1
abundance: many
d_gene: -
CDR3nt: TGTGCTAGTGGTTTGGTGCTCAGTTCCTACAATGAGCAGTTCTTC
CDR3aa: CASGLVLSSYNEQFF

v_gene: TRBV6-1
j_gene: TRBJ1-1
abundance: many
d_gene: -
CDR3nt: TGTGCCAGCAGTGAAGGGGGGCAGGACACTGAAGCTTTCTTT
CDR3aa: CASSEGGQDTEAFF

v_gene: TRBV11-3
j_gene: TRBJ2-7
abundance: many
d_gene: TRBD1
CDR3nt: TGTGCCAGCAGCTCCCGGACAGGGGGAATGGGCGAGCAGTACTTC
CDR3aa: CASSSRTGGMGEQYF

v_gene: TRBV6-1
j_gene: TRBJ2-5
abundance: -
d_gene: TRBD2
CDR3nt: TGTGCCAGCCCCCAAGTGGGACTAGGCGCGACCCAGTACTTC
CDR3aa: CASPQVGLGATQYF

v_gene: TRBV7-2
j_gene: TRBJ2-7
abundance: -
d_gene: TRBD2
CDR3nt: TGTGCCAGCAGCTCTAGTAGCGGGTCCCCCTACGAGCAGTACTTC
CDR3aa: CASSSSSGSPYEQYF

v_gene: TRBV3-1
j_gene: TRBJ1-6
abundance: -
d_gene: -
CDR3nt: TGTGCCAGCAGCCAGGATATCAACAGAGATTCACCCCTCCACTTT
CDR3aa: CASSQDINRDSPLHF

v_gene: TRBV20-1
j_gene: TRBJ2-5
abundance: few
d_gene: TRBD2
CDR3nt: TGCACCCTGGGGGGGGTTGGGGAGACCCAGTACTTC
CDR3aa: CTLGGVGETQYF

v_gene: TRBV5-1
j_gene: TRBJ2-3
abundance: many
d_gene: -
CDR3nt: TGCGCCAGCAGCGTTCAGGGAGATACGCAGTATTTT
CDR3aa: CASSVQGDTQYF

v_gene: TRBV29-1
j_gene: TRBJ2-7
abundance: -
d_gene: TRBD2
CDR3nt: TGCAGCGTCCTTCAAGCGGGGCTATCCTACGAGCAGTACTTC
CDR3aa: CSVLQAGLSYEQYF

v_gene: TRBV5-8
j_gene: TRBJ1-3
abundance: few
d_gene: -
CDR3nt: TGTGCCAGCAGCCCAAGGATATCGACGTCTGGAAACACCATATATTTT
CDR3aa: CASSPRISTSGNTIYF

v_gene: TRBV29-1
j_gene: TRBJ2-1
abundance: -
d_gene: TRBD1
CDR3nt: TGCAGCGCCTGGGACAGGGATTACGCTGAGCAGTTCTTC
CDR3aa: CSAWDRDYAEQFF

v_gene: TRBV12-3/TRBV12-4
j_gene: TRBJ1-1
abundance: many
d_gene: -
CDR3nt: TGTGCCAGCAGCTCAACAGAGGATATGAACACTGAAGCTTTCTTT
CDR3aa: CASSSTEDMNTEAFF

v_gene: TRBV6-1
j_gene: TRBJ2-7
abundance: few
d_gene: -
CDR3nt: TGTGCCAGCAGTAGGGACGGCCACTCCCAGCAGTACTTC
CDR3aa: CASSRDGHSQQYF

v_gene: TRBV6-5
j_gene: TRBJ2-3
abundance: -
d_gene: TRBD2
CDR3nt: TGTGCCAGCAGTTACATCGGGGGGTCTAGCACAGATACGCAGTATTTT
CDR3aa: CASSYIGGSSTDTQYF